The rows below give T cell receptor beta chains drawn from one sample of a study of CD8+ T cells in alopecia areata. Here immunoSEQ multiplex PCR was the method, and the copy in TCRdb shows in-frame clones only, minus some. The sample includes more than 150,000 clones, approximately 60% of them seen just once. The specimen comprised CD4+ T cells sorted from blood, sampled at week 4, from a patient treated with tofacitinib. The source of these receptors is a human donor with alopecia areata. Both conserved end residues are part of each CDR3. A D gene is named only where the DNA matches it firmly. For some rows the clone size is stated as once, few or many, or as a class when expanded; others skip it.

v_call: TRBV18; j_call: TRBJ2-1; d_call: TRBD2; clone_size: few; cdr3_aa: CASSPSPGGENEQFF; cdr3_nt: TGTGCCAGCTCACCATCCCCGGGGGGGGAGAATGAGCAGTTCTTC
v_call: TRBV6-1; j_call: TRBJ1-2; d_call: -; clone_size: -; cdr3_aa: CASSVGGRNGYTF; cdr3_nt: TGTGCCAGCAGTGTGGGGGGCAGGAATGGCTACACCTTC
v_call: TRBV5-4; j_call: TRBJ2-7; d_call: TRBD1; clone_size: -; cdr3_aa: CASSRTGETYEQYF; cdr3_nt: TGTGCCAGCAGCCGGACAGGGGAAACCTACGAGCAGTACTTC
v_call: TRBV9; j_call: TRBJ2-5; d_call: -; clone_size: -; cdr3_aa: CASSVTAIPRETQYF; cdr3_nt: TGTGCCAGCAGCGTAACGGCTATCCCGAGGGAGACCCAGTACTTC
v_call: TRBV29-1; j_call: TRBJ1-5; d_call: TRBD1; clone_size: -; cdr3_aa: CSAGTGRDQPQHF; cdr3_nt: TGCAGCGCCGGGACAGGGCGGGATCAGCCCCAGCATTTT
v_call: TRBV30; j_call: TRBJ1-5; d_call: -; clone_size: -; cdr3_aa: CAWRGVGNQPQHF; cdr3_nt: TGTGCCTGGAGGGGGGTCGGCAATCAGCCCCAGCATTTT
v_call: TRBV5-4; j_call: TRBJ1-2; d_call: -; clone_size: -; cdr3_aa: CASSYGGGNYGYTF; cdr3_nt: TGTGCCAGCAGCTACGGGGGAGGTAACTATGGCTACACCTTC
v_call: TRBV7-2; j_call: TRBJ2-1; d_call: TRBD1; clone_size: few; cdr3_aa: CASSTWTGGYNEQFF; cdr3_nt: TGTGCCAGCAGTACTTGGACAGGGGGGTACAATGAGCAGTTCTTC
v_call: TRBV7-9; j_call: TRBJ1-5; d_call: -; clone_size: once; cdr3_aa: CASTPGGNQPQHF; cdr3_nt: TGTGCCAGCACCCCGGGGGGGAATCAGCCCCAGCATTTT
v_call: TRBV30; j_call: TRBJ2-5; d_call: -; clone_size: few; cdr3_aa: CAWKKGVSVETQYF; cdr3_nt: TGTGCCTGGAAGAAGGGGGTCTCGGTGGAGACCCAGTACTTC
v_call: TRBV28; j_call: TRBJ1-4; d_call: -; clone_size: few; cdr3_aa: CASSQGGTNEKLFF; cdr3_nt: TGTGCCAGCAGCCAGGGAGGAACTAATGAAAAACTGTTTTTT
v_call: TRBV2; j_call: TRBJ2-5; d_call: -; clone_size: few; cdr3_aa: CASGRRGGETQYF; cdr3_nt: TGTGCCAGCGGAAGGAGGGGTGGAGAGACCCAGTACTTC
v_call: TRBV18; j_call: TRBJ1-3; d_call: -; clone_size: -; cdr3_aa: CASSPQGNTIYF; cdr3_nt: TGTGCCAGCTCACCGCAGGGAAACACCATATATTTT
v_call: TRBV28; j_call: TRBJ1-2; d_call: -; clone_size: -; cdr3_aa: CASSRYGYTF; cdr3_nt: TGTGCCAGCAGCCGCTATGGCTACACCTTC
v_call: TRBV7-6; j_call: TRBJ2-1; d_call: -; clone_size: -; cdr3_aa: CASSLEASTYNEQFF; cdr3_nt: TGTGCCAGCAGCTTAGAGGCTTCAACCTACAATGAGCAGTTCTTC
v_call: TRBV7-6; j_call: TRBJ1-4; d_call: TRBD1; clone_size: -; cdr3_aa: CASSLGRDSGEKLFF; cdr3_nt: TGTGCCAGCAGCTTAGGCAGGGACAGTGGTGAAAAACTGTTTTTT
v_call: TRBV19; j_call: TRBJ1-1; d_call: -; clone_size: few; cdr3_aa: CASSTQGNTEAFF; cdr3_nt: TGTGCCAGTAGTACACAGGGGAACACTGAAGCTTTCTTT
v_call: TRBV6-5; j_call: TRBJ1-1; d_call: -; clone_size: few; cdr3_aa: CASSYSTGGTEAFF; cdr3_nt: TGTGCCAGCAGTTACTCGACAGGTGGAACTGAAGCTTTCTTT
v_call: TRBV9; j_call: TRBJ2-3; d_call: TRBD1; clone_size: few; cdr3_aa: CASSPGQVGDTQYF; cdr3_nt: TGTGCCAGCAGCCCGGGACAGGTCGGAGATACGCAGTATTTT
v_call: TRBV30; j_call: TRBJ1-6; d_call: -; clone_size: -; cdr3_aa: CAWSDRSSNNSPLHF; cdr3_nt: TGTGCCTGGAGTGACAGGAGTTCCAATAATTCACCCCTCCACTTT
v_call: TRBV2; j_call: TRBJ1-1; d_call: TRBD1; clone_size: -; cdr3_aa: CASRRQGSTEAFF; cdr3_nt: TGTGCCAGCAGGCGACAGGGGTCCACTGAAGCTTTCTTT
v_call: TRBV5-6; j_call: TRBJ2-5; d_call: -; clone_size: -; cdr3_aa: CASTPPTAPETQYF; cdr3_nt: TGTGCCAGCACTCCCCCGACGGCCCCAGAGACCCAGTACTTC
v_call: TRBV5-1; j_call: TRBJ2-4; d_call: TRBD1; clone_size: -; cdr3_aa: CASSTRTGGKNIQYF; cdr3_nt: TGCGCCAGCAGCACCCGGACAGGGGGAAAAAACATTCAGTACTTC
v_call: TRBV29-1; j_call: TRBJ1-1; d_call: -; clone_size: -; cdr3_aa: CSVERGGYTEAFF; cdr3_nt: TGCAGCGTTGAAAGGGGGGGATACACTGAAGCTTTCTTT
v_call: TRBV2; j_call: TRBJ2-1; d_call: -; clone_size: -; cdr3_aa: CASSERWQDNEQFF; cdr3_nt: TGTGCCAGCAGTGAACGATGGCAGGACAATGAGCAGTTCTTC